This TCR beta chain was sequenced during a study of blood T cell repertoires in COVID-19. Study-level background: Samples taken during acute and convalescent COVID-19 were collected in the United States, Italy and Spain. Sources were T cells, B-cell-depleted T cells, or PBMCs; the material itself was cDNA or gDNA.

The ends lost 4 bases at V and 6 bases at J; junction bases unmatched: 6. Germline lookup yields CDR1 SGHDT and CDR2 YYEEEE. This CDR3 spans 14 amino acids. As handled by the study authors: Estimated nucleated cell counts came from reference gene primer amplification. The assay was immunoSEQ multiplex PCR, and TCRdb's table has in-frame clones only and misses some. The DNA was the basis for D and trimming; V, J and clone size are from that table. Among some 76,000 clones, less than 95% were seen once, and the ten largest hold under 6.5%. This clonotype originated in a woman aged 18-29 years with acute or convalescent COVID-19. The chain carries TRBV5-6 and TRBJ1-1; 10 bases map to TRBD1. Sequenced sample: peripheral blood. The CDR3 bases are TGTGCCAGCAGCCTCCGGGACAGGGGCTCTGAAGCTTTCTTT. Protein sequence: CASSLRDRGSEAFF. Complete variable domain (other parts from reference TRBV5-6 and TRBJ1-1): DAGVTQSPTHLIKTRGQQVTLRCSPKSGHDTVSWYQQALGQGPQFIFQYYEEEERQRGNFPDRFSGHQFPNYSSELNVNALLLGDSALYLCASSLRDRGSEAFFGQGTRLTVV.